The 32 T cell receptor beta chains below were found in one sample sequenced in a study of type 1 and type 2 diabetes patients. PCR was run on genomic DNA. Multiplex PCR with 30 forward and 13 reverse primers amplified the TCR beta CDR3. TCRdb passed the multiplex PCR reads through MiXCR, listing each CDR3 protein once. The sample holds under 300,000 distinct CDR3 sequences, roughly 48% seen once. Specimen: peripheral blood mononuclear cells (PBMCs). The receptors were sampled from a young man with type 2 diabetes.

The V call is TRBV30, the J call TRBJ1-5; 8 nucleotides line up with TRBD1. Germline V gene lookup returns CDR1 GTSNPN and CDR2 SVGIG (reference sequence). J gave up 7 bases and V 0 bases, and 14 bases lay outside the gene matches. CDR3 length equals 17 residues. Written as DNA, the CDR3 is TGTGCCTGGAGTGTACGGACAGGGTATAGAGGAAAACAGCCCCAGCATTTT. Protein sequence: CAWSVRTGYRGKQPQHF.

This clonotype was detected many times. The chain uses TRBV10-1 and TRBJ1-1; D uncertain. CDR1 and CDR2 (germline): WNHNN, SYGVQD (reference sequence). This CDR3 is built from 13 residues. The germline V and J ends were trimmed by 4 bases and 0 bases, with 6 bases remaining between them. The CDR3 DNA follows: TGCGCCAGCAGTGCGACGGTGAACACTGAAGCTTTCTTT. This codes for CASSATVNTEAFF.

In the case of this clonotype: A read error may explain this, as a much larger clone is one base away. This CDR3 fails to terminate in the conserved phenylalanine or tryptophan, so it likely reflects a read error. CDR3 residues: CASIPNTGELFS. The CDR3 nucleotides are TGTGCCAGCATCCCGAACACCGGGGAGCTGTTTTCT. The chain recombines TRBV2 with TRBJ2-2, with no clear D. Germline values: CDR1 SNHLY, CDR2 FYNNEI. CDR3 length equals 12 residues. Trimming shortened V by 7 bases and J by 0 bases, and 3 bases separated the two germline ends.

This clonotype appeared many times. The V gene is TRBV10-3, the J gene TRBJ1-1, with TRBD1 matching over 7 bases. The germline gives CDR1 ENHRY, CDR2 SYGVKD. V shed 6 bases, J shed 2 bases, and the junction held 6 bases outside the gene matches. This CDR3 region has 14 residues. DNA for the CDR3: TGTGCCATCAGCCCCGGGACAGTAAACACTGAAGCTTTCTTT. It encodes CAISPGTVNTEAFF.

The CDR3 reads CASSPRTDSPLHF. CDR3 nucleotides: TGTGCCAGCAGCCCGCGGACGGATTCACCCCTCCACTTT. This chain links TRBV7-6 with TRBJ1-6; D unresolved. The CDR3 has 13 amino acids. CDR1 SGHVS and CDR2 FNYEAQ come from the germline V gene. The germline V and J ends were trimmed by 5 bases and 8 bases, with 10 bases remaining between them.

V gene TRBV2 combines with J gene TRBJ1-5; perhaps TRBD1 as D (5 bases). The CDR3 length is 14 residues. Germline assignment: CDR1 SNHLY and CDR2 FYNNEI. V lost 3 bases to trimming and J lost 1 base, with 7 bases between them. The CDR3 is CASSDRVSNQPQHF. The CDR3 DNA reads as TGTGCCAGCAGTGACAGGGTGAGCAATCAGCCCCAGCATTTT.

This clonotype was seen more than once but under ten times. V usage is TRBV2 and J usage is TRBJ2-1; D gene ambiguous. Trimming removed 6 bases from V and 12 bases from J, with 18 bases in between. Germline V lookup: CDR1 SNHLY, CDR2 FYNNEI. This CDR3 is 13 amino acids long. The CDR3 protein is CASSVDITMAQFF. Here the CDR3 DNA reads TGTGCCAGCAGCGTTGACATTACAATGGCGCAGTTCTTC.

This chain links TRBV4-1 with TRBJ2-7; a possible D gene is TRBD2 (5 bases). The CDR3 has 16 residues. V was trimmed by 1 base and J by 2 bases, leaving 15 bases between them. The germline CDR1 and CDR2 sequences are MGHRA and YSYEKL. The DNA of the CDR3 is TGCGCCAGCAGCCAAGGCCCCCTGACCGGGACCTACGAGCAGTACTTC. Protein product: CASSQGPLTGTYEQYF.

On this clonotype itself: Sequence at one end of the junction differs from germline and may be a read error. The chain couples TRBV7-7 to TRBJ2-5; weak D call: TRBD2 (6 bases). The CDR3 length is 15 residues. The germline V gene has CDR1 SSHAT and CDR2 FNYEAQ (reference sequence). The CDR3 sequence is CTSSLGGGVSETQYF. The DNA for the CDR3 is TGTACCAGCAGCTTGGGAGGAGGGGTTTCTGAGACCCAGTACTTC.

The chain recombines TRBV7-2 with TRBJ1-2; D ambiguous. Trimming removed 5 bases at V and 4 bases at J, with 20 bases between. Germline CDR1 reads SGHTA; CDR2 reads FQGNSA. The CDR3 has 16 amino acids. The CDR3 loop is CASSPTSHGPGYGYTF. As DNA, the CDR3 is TGTGCCAGCAGCCCCACTTCGCACGGGCCGGGCTATGGCTACACCTTC.

The CDR3 DNA sequence: TGTGCCACCTCTGACAGGGGGCGGTCCTACAATGAGCAGTTCTTC. It translates to CATSDRGRSYNEQFF. The chain carries TRBV24-1 and TRBJ2-1, with 10 bases that match TRBD1. The V gene's germline CDR1 is KGHDR and CDR2 SFDVKD. Losses at the gene ends were 9 bases for V and 1 base for J; bases not matched to a gene: 5. This CDR3 has 15 amino acids.

This clonotype came up a few times. This sequence joins TRBV19 and TRBJ2-3; the match to TRBD1 covers 9 bases. This CDR3 spans 17 amino acids. Unmatched junction bases numbered 13, after V lost 2 bases and J lost 7 bases. Looked up from germline, CDR1 is LNHDA and CDR2 is SQIVND (reference sequence). The CDR3 loop reads CASSISTGTGNGYTQYF. Here the CDR3 DNA reads TGTGCCAGTAGTATATCAACCGGGACAGGGAACGGATATACGCAGTATTTT.

The sample holds a few counts of this clonotype. This chain joins TRBV10-1 and TRBJ1-2, with D unclear. Germline V gene lookup returns CDR1 WNHNN and CDR2 SYGVQD (reference sequence). The CDR3 has 13 amino acids. Trimming took 2 bases from V and 5 from J, leaving 9 bases between them. The CDR3 DNA reads as TGCGCCAGCAGTGAGAGTGGACGTTATGGCTACACCTTC. Amino acids: CASSESGRYGYTF.

The genes are TRBV2 and TRBJ2-7, with 7 bases matching TRBD1. This CDR3 is built from 15 residues. After removal of 5 bases from V and 3 bases from J, the junction contained 10 bases not matched to a gene. The germline V gene encodes CDR1 SNHLY and CDR2 FYNNEI. CDR3 in DNA: TGTGCCAGCAGTTTTACAGGGGTAAGGGACTACGAGCAGTACTTC. It yields the protein CASSFTGVRDYEQYF.

The chain combines TRBV6-1 with TRBJ2-6; no firm D call. Germline V gene lookup returns CDR1 MNHNS and CDR2 SASEGT. The CDR3 is 18 amino acids. V was shortened by 0 bases and J by 0 bases, with 12 bases between the two germline ends. CDR3 residues: CASSEAWQLISGANVLTF. CDR3 DNA: TGTGCCAGCAGTGAAGCGTGGCAGCTTATCTCTGGGGCCAACGTCCTGACTTTC.

The chain uses TRBV2 and TRBJ1-5, with D maybe TRBD1 (5 bases). The CDR3 extends over 15 amino acids. V lost 6 bases and J lost 3, with 15 bases in between. Germline assignment: CDR1 SNHLY and CDR2 FYNNEI. CDR3 DNA: TGTGCCAGCAGCCCAGGGCGGCAGGTCAATCAGCCCCAGCATTTT. Its translation: CASSPGRQVNQPQHF.

CDR3 bases: TGCGCCAGCAGCTTGGGGGACACTTACGAGCAGTTCTTC. Translation gives CASSLGDTYEQFF. The chain carries TRBV5-1 and TRBJ2-1; possible D gene TRBD1, 6 bases. This CDR3 contains 13 residues. The V end lost 0 bases, the J end lost 10 bases, and 11 bases lay between the germline ends. CDR1 and CDR2 (germline): SGHRS, YFSETQ.

This clonotype was found many times. This chain connects TRBV2 to TRBJ2-5; tentative D call: TRBD1 (5 bases). The germline V gene encodes CDR1 SNHLY and CDR2 FYNNEI. The CDR3 runs to 17 residues. V shed 3 bases and J shed 0 bases, with 17 bases lying between them. The CDR3 loop reads CASSDRGRGRYQETQYF. CDR3 DNA sequence: TGTGCCAGCAGTGATAGGGGAAGGGGCCGGTACCAAGAGACCCAGTACTTC.

This clonotype appeared a few times. A junction boundary mismatches the germline segment, possibly from a read error. The genes are TRBV7-2 and TRBJ2-7, with 7 positions matching TRBD1. The CDR3 loop spans 16 amino acids. CDR1 and CDR2 (germline): SGHTA, FQGNSA. The CDR3 DNA is TGTGCCAGCAGCTTAATTGGAGACTTCGCCGGGACAGATCGCGACTTC. Encoded protein: CASSLIGDFAGTDRDF.

The rearrangement uses TRBV6-1 and TRBJ2-1; maybe TRBD1 (6 bases). The CDR3 covers 17 residues. CDR1 and CDR2 (germline): MNHNS, SASEGT. The V gene lost 4 bases and the J gene lost 8 bases, with 24 bases spanning the gap. This CDR3 is CASSVTHGTRAQDEQFF. The CDR3, as DNA: TGTGCCAGCAGTGTTACCCACGGGACACGGGCTCAGGATGAGCAGTTCTTC.

The J gene is TRBJ2-3, the V gene TRBV27; a possible D gene is TRBD1 (6 bases). Trimming stripped 4 bases from V and 0 bases from J, with 11 bases between. Germline values: CDR1 MNHEY, CDR2 SMNVEV (reference sequence). The CDR3 length is 15 residues. CDR3 sequence: CASSSGDWSTDTQYF. CDR3 nucleotides: TGTGCCAGCAGTTCAGGGGATTGGAGCACAGATACGCAGTATTTT.

The chain uses TRBV18 and TRBJ2-2; D is uncertain. The V gene's germline CDR1 is KGHSH and CDR2 LQKENI. The CDR3 extends over 12 amino acids. Trimming removed 5 bases from V and 3 bases from J, with 4 bases in between. CDR3 DNA: TGTGCCAGCTCAACGGACACCGGGGAGCTGTTTTTT. Protein product: CASSTDTGELFF. The full variable domain, completed using reference TRBV18 and TRBJ2-2, is NAGVMQNPRHLVRRRGQEARLRCSPMKGHSHVYWYRQLPEEGLKFMVYLQKENIIDESGMPKERFSAEFPKEGPSILRIQQVVRGDSAAYFCASSTDTGELFFGEGSRLTVL.

This clonotype was detected a few times. The chain recombines TRBV14 with TRBJ2-1, with 9 bases fitting TRBD2. V lost 0 bases to trimming and J lost 5 bases; unmatched junction nucleotides: 5. Germline CDR1 is SGHDN and CDR2 is FVKESK. The CDR3 is made up of 16 amino acids. Here the CDR3 reads CASSQDRLAGNNEQFF. CDR3 DNA sequence: TGTGCCAGCAGCCAAGATCGTCTAGCGGGAAACAATGAGCAGTTCTTC.

V and J are TRBV10-1 and TRBJ1-3; 10 nucleotides agree with TRBD1. Germline CDR1 is WNHNN and CDR2 is SYGVQD (reference sequence). This CDR3 has 18 amino acids. With V trimmed by 8 bases and J by 0 bases, 13 bases remained unmatched. CDR3 protein: CASGGTGEDLSSGNTIYF. CDR3 nucleotide sequence: TGCGCCAGCGGTGGGACAGGGGAGGATTTGAGCTCTGGAAACACCATATATTTT.

This clonotype has a handful of counts. The rearrangement links TRBV6-1 to TRBJ2-7; TRBD1 matches 7 bases. V shed 4 bases, J shed 2 bases, and the junction held 11 bases outside the gene matches. CDR3 length: 16 residues. The germline CDR1 and CDR2 sequences are MNHNS and SASEGT. The DNA of the CDR3 is TGTGCCAGCAGTGCCCGCCGGACAGGAGATCCCTACGAGCAGTACTTC. This gives the protein CASSARRTGDPYEQYF.

This clonotype was seen just once. CDR3 region: CASSSQRSNTGELFF. The CDR3 DNA reads as TGTGCCAGCAGCTCACAGAGATCGAACACCGGGGAGCTGTTTTTT. The chain recombines TRBV7-2 with TRBJ2-2; no firm D call. This CDR3 contains 15 residues. In germline, CDR1 is SGHTA, CDR2 FQGNSA. The germline V and J ends were trimmed by 4 bases and 0 bases, with 9 bases remaining between them.

The rearrangement uses TRBV19 and TRBJ2-7; TRBD1 aligns across 9 bases. The CDR3 runs to 14 residues. The V and J ends lost 5 bases and 7 bases, in that order; junction bases with no gene match: 9. Germline CDR1 reads LNHDA; CDR2 reads SQIVND (reference sequence). CDR3 in amino acids: CASSAGQGLLEQYF. CDR3 coding DNA: TGTGCCAGTAGTGCGGGACAGGGCCTATTGGAGCAGTACTTC. Filled out from reference TRBV19 and TRBJ2-7, the complete variable domain reads DGGITQSPKYLFRKEGQNVTLSCEQNLNHDAMYWYRQDPGQGLRLIYYSQIVNDFQKGDIAEGYSVSREKKESFPLTVTSAQKNPTAFYLCASSAGQGLLEQYFGPGTRLTVT.

This clonotype has more than one count but fewer than ten. The rearrangement joins TRBV19 to TRBJ1-2; D not certain. Germline V CDR1 and CDR2: LNHDA, SQIVND (reference sequence). This CDR3 is 15 amino acids long. The germline V and J ends were trimmed by 5 bases and 4 bases, with 17 bases remaining between them. The CDR3 reads CASSSNGGRLYGYTF. CDR3 nucleotides: TGTGCCAGTAGTTCTAATGGCGGGCGGCTCTATGGCTACACCTTC. The entire variable domain, with the rest obtained from reference TRBV19 and TRBJ1-2, is as follows: DGGITQSPKYLFRKEGQNVTLSCEQNLNHDAMYWYRQDPGQGLRLIYYSQIVNDFQKGDIAEGYSVSREKKESFPLTVTSAQKNPTAFYLCASSSNGGRLYGYTFGSGTRLTVV.

This chain links TRBV10-3 with TRBJ2-7; 13 nucleotides line up with TRBD2. With V trimmed by 9 bases and J by 3 bases, 5 bases remained unmatched. The germline V gene has CDR1 ENHRY and CDR2 SYGVKD. This CDR3 contains 14 residues. The DNA of the CDR3 is TGTGCCATTCGGACTAGCGGGGGAAACTACGAGCAGTACTTC. It is translated as CAIRTSGGNYEQYF.

The V gene is TRBV19, the J gene TRBJ1-4, with D hard to call. The V gene's germline CDR1 is LNHDA and CDR2 SQIVND (reference sequence). The CDR3 covers 13 residues. The V end lost 8 bases, the J end lost 5 bases, and 12 bases lay between the germline ends. In nucleotides, the CDR3 is TGTGCCAGTTCTGACATACTGAATGAAAAACTGTTTTTT. Translation: CASSDILNEKLFF.

The rearrangement joins TRBV7-8 to TRBJ2-6; D may be TRBD2 (6 bases). Deletions cut 8 bases from V and 2 bases from J, with 13 bases between. The CDR3 is 15 amino acids. Germline lookup yields CDR1 SGHVS and CDR2 FQNEAQ. The CDR3 loop reads CASGGWPAGANVLTF. The CDR3, as DNA: TGTGCCAGCGGGGGGTGGCCTGCTGGGGCCAACGTCCTGACTTTC. Filled out from reference TRBV7-8 and TRBJ2-6, the complete variable domain reads GAGVSQSPRYKVAKRGQDVALRCDPISGHVSLFWYQQALGQGPEFLTYFQNEAQLDKSGLPSDRFFAERPEGSVSTLKIQRTQQEDSAVYLCASGGWPAGANVLTFGAGSRLTVL.

This clonotype was counted ten times or more. This sequence joins TRBV29-1 and TRBJ1-1; D call uncertain. This CDR3 contains 10 residues. Germline CDR1 and CDR2: SQVTM and ANQGSEA. The V and J ends lost 4 bases and 4 bases respectively, with 4 bases between them. CDR3 sequence reads: CSVASTEAFF. CDR3 in DNA: TGCAGCGTTGCGAGCACTGAAGCTTTCTTT. Based on the CDR3 plus reference TRBV29-1 and TRBJ1-1, the full variable domain is SAVISQKPSRDICQRGTSLTIQCQVDSQVTMMFWYRQQPGQSLTLIATANQGSEATYESGFVIDKFPISRPNLTFSTLTVSNMSPEDSSIYLCSVASTEAFFGQGTRLTVV.